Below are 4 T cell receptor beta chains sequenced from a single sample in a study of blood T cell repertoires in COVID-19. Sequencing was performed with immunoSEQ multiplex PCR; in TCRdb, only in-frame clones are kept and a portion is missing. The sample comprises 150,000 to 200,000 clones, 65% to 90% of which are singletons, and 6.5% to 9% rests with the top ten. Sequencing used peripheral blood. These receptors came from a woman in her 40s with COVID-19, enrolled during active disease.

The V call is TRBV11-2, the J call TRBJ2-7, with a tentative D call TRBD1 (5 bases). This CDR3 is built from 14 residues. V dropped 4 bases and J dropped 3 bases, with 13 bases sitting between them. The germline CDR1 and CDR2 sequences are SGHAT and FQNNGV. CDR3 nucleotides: TGTGCCAGCAGCTCGAAGACAGCTATCTACGAGCAGTACTTC. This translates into CASSSKTAIYEQYF.

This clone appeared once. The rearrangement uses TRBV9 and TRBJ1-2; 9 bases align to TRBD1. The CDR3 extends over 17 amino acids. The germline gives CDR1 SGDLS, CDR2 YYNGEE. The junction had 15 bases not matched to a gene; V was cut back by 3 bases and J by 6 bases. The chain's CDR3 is CASSDSLRGQGRNGYTF. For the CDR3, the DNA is TGTGCCAGCAGCGATTCATTGAGGGGACAGGGACGGAATGGCTACACCTTC.

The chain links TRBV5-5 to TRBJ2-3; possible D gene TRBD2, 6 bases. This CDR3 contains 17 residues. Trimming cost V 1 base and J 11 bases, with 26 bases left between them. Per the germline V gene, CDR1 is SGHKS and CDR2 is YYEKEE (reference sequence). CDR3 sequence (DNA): TGTGCCAGCAGCTTGCGCTTTCCGGGAGAAGGGTTTGGTGGGCAGTATTTT. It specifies CASSLRFPGEGFGGQYF.

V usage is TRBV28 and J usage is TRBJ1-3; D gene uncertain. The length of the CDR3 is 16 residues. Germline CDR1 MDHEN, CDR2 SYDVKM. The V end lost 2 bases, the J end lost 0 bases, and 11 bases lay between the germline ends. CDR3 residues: CASSLLDFSSGNTIYF. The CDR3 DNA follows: TGTGCCAGCAGTTTACTCGACTTCAGCTCTGGAAACACCATATATTTT.